This T cell receptor beta chain was captured by sequencing in a study of cytomegalovirus exposure and HLA in healthy donors. The study ran its PCR with 60 Vbeta and 13 Jbeta primers. Some clones are missing from TCRdb's copy, which holds only in-frame ones; the method was immunoSEQ multiplex PCR. Here the sample spans some 120,000 clones, 75% to 85% being singletons. As regards this clone: Its target is unknown.

The germline V gene has CDR1 MDHEN and CDR2 SYDVKM. V was pared by 5 bases and J by 3 bases, with 17 bases between. The CDR3 consists of 16 residues. Study-level findings and limits: It was confirmed in vitro that three of the CMV-associated chains were specific for CMV antigens. Previous analysis showed most TCR beta V segments were productive about 90% or about 30% of the time. Later on, analysis showed that most CMV-associated TCR beta chains appeared to be HLA-restricted.

This sequence was found in a man younger than 40 in good health and CMV-seronegative. The sample was PBMCs. This chain joins TRBV28 and TRBJ1-5, with a weak D call TRBD1 (6 bases). The CDR3 loop is CASSALVKGDNQPQHF. CDR3 coding DNA: TGTGCCAGCAGTGCCCTCGTGAAGGGGGACAATCAGCCCCAGCATTTT.